These T cell receptor beta chains were read from a single sample in a study of cytomegalovirus exposure and HLA in healthy donors. The method was immunoSEQ multiplex PCR; TCRdb's version includes in-frame clones alone and lacks a portion of them. The sample's table shows some 70,000 clones. Sequencing input: PBMCs. These receptors came from a female donor in good health and CMV-seropositive. The CDR3 runs from the conserved cysteine through the conserved F or W. D genes are given only for firm matches.

v_gene	d_gene	j_gene	CDR3aa	CDR3nt
TRBV6-5	-	TRBJ2-1	CASSRSIVEGEQFF	TGTGCCAGCAGTCGATCGATCGTTGAGGGTGAGCAGTTCTTC
TRBV5-6	-	TRBJ1-5	CASSFYGQPQHF	TGTGCCAGCAGCTTTTACGGTCAGCCCCAGCATTTT
TRBV6-6	-	TRBJ2-4	CASSLMDSYIQYF	TGTGCCAGCAGTCTCATGGACAGTTACATTCAGTACTTC
TRBV30	-	TRBJ1-2	CAWRGRTARVGDGYTF	TGTGCCTGGAGGGGGAGGACCGCCCGAGTCGGGGATGGCTACACCTTC
TRBV11-2	-	TRBJ2-6	CASSPGGSGANVLTF	TGTGCCAGCAGCCCCGGGGGTTCTGGGGCCAACGTCCTGACTTTC
TRBV27	TRBD1	TRBJ2-1	CASRMRQGDYNEQFF	TGTGCCAGCAGAATGAGACAGGGGGATTACAATGAGCAGTTCTTC
TRBV19	-	TRBJ2-1	CASSRQAFGNEQFF	TGTGCCAGTAGTCGACAGGCGTTCGGCAATGAGCAGTTCTTC
TRBV6-1	TRBD1	TRBJ1-2	CASSDSGTGVYGYTF	TGTGCCAGCAGTGATTCCGGGACAGGGGTTTATGGCTACACCTTC
TRBV5-6	TRBD1	TRBJ2-7	CASSYTGTGVYEQYF	TGTGCCAGCAGCTATACCGGGACAGGGGTCTACGAGCAGTACTTC
TRBV7-2	-	TRBJ1-6	CASSLRTQTKNSPLHF	TGTGCCAGCAGCTTAAGGACACAAACGAAGAATTCACCCCTCCACTTT
TRBV6-5	TRBD2	TRBJ2-7	CASSYSGSSSYEQYF	TGTGCCAGCAGTTACAGCGGGAGCAGCTCCTACGAGCAGTACTTC
TRBV7-2	-	TRBJ1-6	CASSLWQGNSPLHF	TGTGCCAGCAGCTTATGGCAGGGCAATTCACCCCTCCACTTT
TRBV5-6	-	TRBJ1-4	CASSPGTRFGKLFF	TGTGCCAGCAGCCCGGGGACACGATTTGGAAAACTGTTTTTT
TRBV19	-	TRBJ1-2	CASTPKGTGPGYTF	TGTGCCAGTACCCCTAAGGGTACAGGGCCTGGCTACACCTTC
TRBV5-4	TRBD2	TRBJ2-1	CASSLVSGTDEQFF	TGTGCCAGCAGCTTGGTTAGCGGGACGGATGAGCAGTTCTTC
TRBV6-1	-	TRBJ1-3	CASSELRWENTIYF	TGTGCCAGCAGTGAATTACGCTGGGAGAACACCATATATTTT
TRBV27	TRBD2	TRBJ2-1	CASRVLAGGHNEQFF	TGTGCCAGCAGAGTACTAGCGGGAGGGCACAATGAGCAGTTCTTC
TRBV7-8	-	TRBJ2-3	CASSFSETEPEDTDTQYF	TGTGCTTCCAGCTTCAGCGAGACAGAGCCTGAGGACACAGATACGCAGTATTTT
TRBV28	TRBD2	TRBJ2-7	CASGSGSYYEQYF	TGTGCCAGCGGCAGCGGGAGTTACTACGAGCAGTACTTC
TRBV25-1	-	TRBJ2-1	CASSFGRGEQFF	TGTGCCAGCAGTTTTGGACGGGGTGAGCAGTTCTTC
TRBV2	TRBD2	TRBJ2-3	CASSETSGSGTQYF	TGTGCCAGCAGTGAAACTAGCGGCAGCGGGACGCAGTATTTT
TRBV6-5	-	TRBJ2-2	CASRTTSSNTGELFF	TGTGCCAGCAGGACTACATCTTCGAACACCGGGGAGCTGTTTTTT
TRBV19	-	TRBJ1-2	CASSPMAGENYGYTF	TGTGCCAGTAGCCCTATGGCAGGGGAGAACTATGGCTACACCTTC
TRBV7-3	TRBD1	TRBJ1-1	CASRTGPNTEAFF	TGTGCCAGCAGGACAGGGCCGAACACTGAAGCTTTCTTT
TRBV7-9	-	TRBJ2-7	CASSLKTTGQMDEQYF	TGTGCCAGCAGCTTAAAAACTACAGGGCAAATGGACGAGCAGTACTTC
TRBV6-6	TRBD1	TRBJ1-1	CASSYGAGGRAEAFF	TGTGCCAGCAGTTACGGGGCAGGGGGCAGAGCTGAAGCTTTCTTT
TRBV4-1	-	TRBJ1-2	CASSQDLRWATF	TGCGCCAGCAGCCAAGATCTCCGCTGGGCCACCTTC
TRBV5-4	-	TRBJ2-1	CASSPPSRDEQFF	TGTGCCAGCAGCCCGCCTTCCCGCGATGAGCAGTTCTTC
TRBV30	-	TRBJ1-2	CAWSPGRGSDGYTF	TGTGCCTGGAGCCCAGGGCGGGGTAGCGATGGCTACACCTTC
TRBV28	-	TRBJ1-2	CASSLQGPAYGYTF	TGTGCCAGCAGTTTACAGGGGCCGGCCTATGGCTACACCTTC
TRBV7-2	-	TRBJ2-7	CASSITRIYEQYF	TGTGCCAGCAGCATCACGCGTATCTACGAGCAGTACTTC
TRBV18	TRBD1	TRBJ2-1	CASSPGQVSYNEQFF	TGTGCCAGCTCACCAGGACAGGTCTCCTACAATGAGCAGTTCTTC
TRBV15	-	TRBJ2-5	CATSRLVNGETQYF	TGTGCCACCAGCAGACTAGTAAATGGAGAGACCCAGTACTTC
TRBV6-5	-	TRBJ2-1	CASSFQRHTYNEQFF	TGTGCCAGCAGTTTTCAGCGGCATACCTACAATGAGCAGTTCTTC
TRBV5-6	TRBD2	TRBJ2-1	CASSLLAGASYNEQFF	TGTGCCAGCAGCCTTCTAGCGGGAGCCTCCTACAATGAGCAGTTCTTC
TRBV15	-	TRBJ1-2	CATRVGGQGSYGYTF	TGTGCCACCAGGGTCGGTGGGCAGGGCTCCTATGGCTACACCTTC
TRBV6-1	-	TRBJ1-3	CASSGTNSGNTIYF	TGTGCCAGCAGTGGGACAAACTCTGGAAACACCATATATTTT